The clone carrying this T cell receptor (beta chain) is deemed large (0.1 to 1%) by its frequency. Its matching antigen is unknown. CDR1 and CDR2 from the germline V gene are DFQATT and SNEGSKA (reference sequence). The CDR3 has 14 amino acids. This entry belongs to a study of CXCR3-negative and CXCR3-positive naive CD8 T cells. Study-level information: Summed over all libraries, TRB reads came to some 130 million, with about 1.5 +/- 0.3 million per library. The study's findings and limits: In naive cells, CXCR3-negative and CXCR3-positive subsets had similar TRBV-TRBJ usage; memory cells differed. Diversity proved comparably high across both naive subsets and much lower in memory CD8+ cells. Both naive subsets carried similar amounts of surface CD5, so TCR strength was inferred from TRB CDR3 properties.

UMI labels and 5' RACE were used to prepare the TRB cDNA libraries. TCRdb reanalyzed the 5' RACE reads, giving one entry per CDR3 protein sequence and no DNA. The sample has roughly 39,000 distinct CDR3 sequences. The chain combines TRBV20-1 with TRBJ2-5; without DNA, the TCRdb call of TRBD1 cannot be checked. The specimen was memory CD8+ T cells from blood. This TCR was sampled from a human donor in good health. Some clones in this sample may be carry-over from other donors' samples. CDR3 residues: CSARTGQSLETQYF.